This T cell receptor beta chain is from a study of cytomegalovirus exposure and HLA in healthy donors. The PCR used 60 Vbeta and 13 Jbeta primers. TCRdb's table, derived via immunoSEQ multiplex PCR, lists solely in-frame clones and lacks some. Among almost 200,000 clones listed, around 78% were seen once. Whole-study results and caveats: Later analysis revealed greater clonal expansion in HLA-associated TCR beta chains than in equally common others. V- and J-gene trimming in TCR beta was tied to a missense DCLRE1C variant by an analysis performed later. Specific recognition of CMV antigens was confirmed in vitro for three chains (all CMV-associated).

A note on this clone: What it binds is not known.

This CDR3 region has 11 residues. In germline, CDR1 is MGHRA, CDR2 YSYEKL. Trimming took 0 bases from V and 15 from J, leaving 6 bases between them. The origin of this receptor is a man aged 25 to 40 in good health and CMV-seronegative. The genes are TRBV4-1 and TRBJ1-6; D remains ambiguous. Sequencing used PBMCs. As DNA, the CDR3 is TGCGCCAGCAGCCAAGAGGTAGACCTCCACTTT. It specifies CASSQEVDLHF.